This T cell receptor (beta chain) was found in a study of cytomegalovirus exposure and HLA in healthy donors (TCRdb year 2017). Study-level background: According to an earlier analysis of around 600 of the donors, 150 million to 200 million T cells yielded some 120 million unique TCR beta sequences and approximately 280 Gb of sequence data. An early release covering roughly 600 HLA-typed donors comprised around 300 gigabases of sequencing data and around 86 million unique TCR sequences. The genetic ancestry cluster associated with self-reported Caucasian donors included 70% to 85% of the roughly 390 genotyped donors. The study aimed to test whether cataloging public T cell receptors could reveal signatures of past pathogen exposure. The T cell repertoires of some 670 subjects were profiled by immunosequencing and related to cytomegalovirus serostatus. Besides the first cohort of 666 subjects, a separate validation cohort made up of 120 different subjects was used. High-throughput TCR immunosequencing, statistical association of individual TCRs with disease status, and machine learning were combined to predict cytomegalovirus infection status. To study patterns of TCR occurrence, a later analysis re-analyzed previously published TCR beta repertoires from hundreds of donors and added high-resolution HLA genotyping. Rather than drawing on any new phenotypic data, the later analysis identified candidate immune exposures from TCR beta sequences and the way those sequences occurred across donors. An earlier analysis of around 580 of the donors used high-throughput TCR beta sequencing to judge whether each TCR beta V gene segment behaved as functional or pseudogenic. Alongside the repertoire data, information on donor age, sex, ethnicity and CMV serostatus was compiled. A later genetic analysis used genome-wide SNP genotypes for about 65% of the 666 donors, treating that subset as a discovery cohort. Every repertoire in the discovery cohort had been generated on one and the same sequencing platform. HLA typing included class I and class II loci at four-digit resolution. Typing coverage varied by locus: roughly 620-640 donors for A, B, C, DRB1 and DQB1; approximately 500 for DQA1; approximately 570 for DPA1; some 470 for DPB1. Roughly five DR-DQ haplotypes were handled as single units for association and clustering because linkage in the cohort was strong. On average, 235,054 unique TCR beta nucleotide sequences were sequenced per donor among about 400 genotyped donors of the cohort, with 15% to 20% of those sequences being non-productive.

As regards this clone: Its antigen has not been determined. Base qualities are not provided; no much larger clone lies one nucleotide away.

Study-level results and caveats: The authors suggested that the approach could potentially be extended to other disease states and immunological phenotypes. The 87-base-pair reads could not distinguish some IMGT-functional V segments, including TRBV6-2 and TRBV6-3, so those segments were excluded. A later analysis associated some 17,000 TCR beta sequences with specific HLA alleles at a false discovery rate of 0.05. Most CMV-associated TCR beta chains appeared to be HLA-restricted in a later analysis, and the HLA associations seemed to be driven largely by CMV exposure. Strong co-occurrence of HLA alleles, especially DR and DQ, made assigning TCR associations to individual alleles difficult. In an earlier analysis of some 500 of the donors, most TCR beta V segments appeared in productive rearrangements about 87% or about 30% of the time, broadly matching IMGT annotations. Correlated functional status among segregating V segments might reflect linkage disequilibrium, but an unknown experimental factor could not be ruled out. A further reported finding was that TCR beta sequences accurately predicted the HLA-A and HLA-B alleles for most subjects in the first cohort. The classifier was reported to diagnose cytomegalovirus status with high specificity and sensitivity in both the original cohort and the validation cohort. In a later analysis, the rate of TCR association differed among HLA loci, with DRB1 alleles having the most associated TCRs and HLA-C alleles having the fewest. This cohort had only TCR beta chains sequenced, and the lack of alpha or paired-chain data limited which features could be detected. A later genetic analysis reported fewer N-insertions in productive TCRs among donors in an Asian-associated ancestry cluster than the approximately 670-donor mean. Immune exposure information for the cohort was limited to CMV serostatus. The sequencing pipeline was judged likely to have produced a cluster of highly shared sequence variants as a technical artifact. In a later analysis, several top co-occurrence clusters were reported to appear linked to parvovirus B19, influenza, CMV and Epstein-Barr virus. Across donors, most TCR sequences were observed very rarely, whereas some public TCRs were present in many individuals. Presence/absence analyses assumed roughly uniform sequencing depth across donors, an assumption that may not hold. An association between a missense DCLRE1C variant and V-gene and J-gene trimming of TCR beta chains was found in a later genetic analysis and replicated in an independent cohort. Because HLA typing was missing for some donors at each locus, association tests included only the typed subset. In the study, approximately 160 TCR beta chains were listed as associated with cytomegalovirus. Because counts were too low, seventeen rarely observed V segments, including chromosome 9 orphons, were left out of the earlier analysis of approximately 500 of the donors. In a later analysis, HLA-associated TCR beta chains showed more clonal expansion and lower generation probabilities than non-associated chains that were equally common. In vitro tests confirmed that a few of the cytomegalovirus-associated TCR beta chains recognize cytomegalovirus antigens.

V is shortened by 5 bases, J by 5 bases, and the region joining them spans 10 bases. The CDR3 contains 13 residues, cysteine and phenylalanine counted. Of the read, only the CDR3 DNA is kept; its 39 bases are in frame from base 1. CDR1 and CDR2 are read off the germline V gene (reference sequence) as SEHNR and FQNEAQ. Libraries were prepared through the immunoSEQ multiplex PCR assay. A mixture of 60 forward primers for TCR Vbeta segments and 13 reverse primers for TCR Jbeta segments was used in the multiplex PCR. Amplification of the CDR3 region of rearranged TCR beta genes was performed with a multiplex PCR assay on genomic DNA. The amplified TCR beta libraries were sequenced on the Illumina HiSeq System as 87-base-pair reads. The original pipeline was this. In a later analysis, tens of millions of unique TCR beta chains were counted across the 500 to 850 repertoires, and about 10 million of these chains were shared by at least two donors. To remove PCR and sequencing errors, raw reads were error-corrected and collapsed into unique sequences using a nearest-neighbor algorithm that merged closely related sequences. V, D and J gene segments were assigned by aligning CDR3 sequences to IMGT reference sequences. Each retained sequence needed at least a six-nucleotide match to both a V gene segment and a J gene segment. A rearrangement counted as productive if the CDR3 had no stop codons and remained in frame with V and J, and every other rearrangement counted as non-productive. Following IMGT convention, CDR3 was defined as the stretch from the second conserved V-encoded cysteine to the conserved J-encoded phenylalanine. Sequences without an unambiguous match to a single V gene segment were excluded from the earlier analysis of about 640 of the donors. An earlier analysis of a few hundred of the donors called V segments functional above 56.7% productive rearrangements and segregating when the between-donor standard deviation exceeded 5%. A statistical classification framework was built to diagnose cytomegalovirus status from the catalog of TCR beta chain sequences. In a later analysis, TCR nucleotide sequences were compared against IMGT/GENE-DB human TR gene sequences so that V and J genes could be assigned. The TCRdist pipeline was used in a later analysis to assign CDR3 sequences and most-parsimonious VDJ recombination scenarios. In a later analysis, every TCR beta chain was defined by the combination of its CDR3 amino acid sequence and its V-gene family, and reads without a unique V-gene family were dropped. As a way to deal with suspected cross-contamination and a sequencing artifact, a later analysis dropped approximately 590 nucleotide sequences that were highly shared and had low generation probability. In a later analysis, a clonal expansion index for each public chain was calculated from normalized within-repertoire ranks of inferred template counts. A later analysis computed generation probabilities with a VDJ recombination model fitted to out-of-frame rearrangements, and checked the results against IGoR. In a later analysis, TCR-TCR, TCR-HLA and TCR-CMV co-occurrence was scored with hypergeometric tests, and a repertoire-size bias correction was applied to TCR pairs. A later analysis estimated false discovery rates by permuting HLA or CMV assignments 20 times. A later analysis grouped co-occurring TCRs with DBSCAN, adding TCRdist sequence similarity when clustering within HLA-allele-positive subsets. For co-occurrence clustering, repertoires with fewer than 30,000 or more than 120,000 public chains were excluded, along with roughly five repertoires with anomalous nucleotide sharing. This immuneACCESS table, as held by TCRdb, lists in-frame sequences with V and J called but not all clones. Of the missing ones, under half trace to an unresolved V gene in checked studies; the others have no known cause. V and J calls and clone size are those listed in that table; D and trimming were worked out from the DNA. Across this sample there are about 120,000 clones, with under 90% seen only once. The ten biggest clones cover 8% to 9% of the sample.

The cohort was made up of roughly 670 healthy bone marrow donors. Cohort members were all nominally healthy when sampled, although unrecorded immune exposures were likely present. The donor was CMV seropositive and belonged to the group of 250 to 300 seropositive cohort members. Each donor provided a peripheral blood sample, and peripheral blood mononuclear cells were used for TCR beta sequencing. The Qiagen DNeasy Blood Extraction Kit was used to extract genomic DNA from the blood cell samples. Material: PBMCs. This receptor chain uses TRBV7-9 and TRBJ2-1; no D segment can be confidently identified. The origin of this receptor is a female donor in good health and CMV-seropositive. The CDR3 region has the sequence CASSLSRDNEQFF. The nucleotide sequence is TGTGCCAGCAGCCTTAGCCGGGACAATGAGCAGTTCTTC. The reference TRBV7-9 and TRBJ2-1 proteins fill in what lies around the CDR3, so the full variable domain reads DTGVSQNPRHKITKRGQNVTFRCDPISEHNRLYWYRQTLGQGPEFLTYFQNEAQLEKSRLLSDRFSAERPKGSFSTLEIQRTEQGDSAMYLCASSLSRDNEQFFGPGTRLTVL.